This TCR beta chain derives from a study of control samples from healthy donors and cancer patients. For this clone: One end of the junction varies from germline; a read error may be responsible.

The protocol was immunoSEQ multiplex PCR, while the TCRdb copy is restricted to in-frame clones and leaves out a portion. The table records some 120,000 clones, around 90% of them present only once. The clonotype comes from a man in his late teens or twenties in good health. The sample taken for sequencing was blood.

DNA of the CDR3: TGTGCTAGCAGCTTAAGTTACAATCAGCCCCAGCATTTT. Protein product: CASSLSYNQPQHF. V gene TRBV7-7 combines with J gene TRBJ1-5; D remains ambiguous. CDR3 length equals 13 residues. CDR1 and CDR2 (germline): SSHAT, FNYEAQ (reference sequence).